Each of the 23 T cell receptor beta chains below was sequenced from the same sample in a study of blood T cell repertoires in COVID-19. Some clones are missing from TCRdb's copy, which holds only in-frame ones; the method was immunoSEQ multiplex PCR. The data show about 190,000 clones, roughly 90% seen once. Sequences were obtained from peripheral blood. Receptor source: a man between 45 and 60 years old with acute or convalescent COVID-19.

The chain combines TRBV3-1 (or the pseudogene TRBV3-2) with TRBJ2-1; 7 bases are shared with TRBD2. CDR3 length: 15 residues. Germline-derived CDR1 and CDR2 are LGHDT and YNNKEL (reference sequence). The junction had 8 bases not matched to a gene; V was cut back by 5 bases and J by 4 bases. The CDR3 loop reads CASSSSSGFYNEQFF. The DNA for the CDR3 is TGTGCCAGCAGCTCAAGTAGCGGGTTTTACAATGAGCAGTTCTTC.

V usage is TRBV3-1 (or the pseudogene TRBV3-2) and J usage is TRBJ1-2, with D possibly matching TRBD1 (5 bases). The CDR3 runs 15 residues. Looked up from germline, CDR1 is LGHDT and CDR2 is YNNKEL (reference sequence). Trimming shortened V by 4 bases and J by 6 bases, and 18 bases separated the two germline ends. CDR3 amino acids: CASSRKGATGHGYTF. CDR3 DNA: TGTGCCAGCAGCCGAAAAGGGGCCACAGGACATGGCTACACCTTC.

The chain joins TRBV5-1 to TRBJ2-2; 16 positions match TRBD2. V was clipped by 4 bases and J by 7 bases; unmatched bases: 7. The germline gives CDR1 SGHRS, CDR2 YFSETQ. CDR3 size: 17 residues. For the CDR3, the DNA is TGCGCCAGCAGCCCGGGACTAGCGGGAGGGCTAATCGGGGAGCTGTTTTTT. Translated: CASSPGLAGGLIGELFF.

The CDR3 sequence: CASSIASPFGTEAFF. CDR3 in DNA: TGTGCCAGTAGTATCGCTAGCCCATTCGGGACTGAAGCTTTCTTT. The chain employs TRBV19 and TRBJ1-1; D remains ambiguous. The ends were cut back, 3 bases at V and 5 bases at J, with 16 bases in the middle. Germline V gene data show CDR1 as LNHDA and CDR2 as SQIVND (reference sequence). The CDR3 runs to 15 residues.

The rearrangement links TRBV7-2 to TRBJ1-5; tentative D call: TRBD1 (6 bases). The CDR3 is 15 residues long. The germline gives CDR1 SGHTA, CDR2 FQGNSA. The germline V and J ends were trimmed by 0 bases and 6 bases, with 12 bases remaining between them. The CDR3 sequence is CASSLAQGLGQPQHF. The CDR3 coding sequence is TGTGCCAGCAGCTTAGCTCAGGGGCTTGGTCAGCCCCAGCATTTT.

For the CDR3, the DNA is TGTGCCACGACTAGCGGGGGTACCACCTACAATGAGCAGTTCTTC. Amino acids: CATTSGGTTYNEQFF. The chain joins TRBV10-3 to TRBJ2-1, with 12 bases fitting TRBD2. The germline gives CDR1 ENHRY, CDR2 SYGVKD. Losses at the gene ends were 10 bases for V and 2 bases for J; bases not matched to a gene: 6. CDR3 length: 15 residues.

The genes are TRBV5-8 and TRBJ2-5; perhaps TRBD1 as D (6 bases). Trimming cost V 4 bases and J 2 bases, with 18 bases left between them. The germline gives CDR1 SGHTS, CDR2 YDEGEE. The length of the CDR3 is 16 residues. The CDR3 reads CASSPYQPGQQETQYF. DNA for the CDR3: TGTGCCAGCAGCCCATATCAACCGGGACAACAAGAGACCCAGTACTTC.

The J gene is TRBJ2-1, the V gene TRBV15, with 10 bases aligning to TRBD2. Trimming at V came to 1 base and at J to 4 bases, leaving 10 bases not matched to a gene. Germline assignment: CDR1 LNHNV and CDR2 YYDKDF (reference sequence). The length of the CDR3 is 18 residues. The CDR3 spells CATSRAPVAGGRYNEQFF. The CDR3 DNA reads as TGTGCCACCAGCAGAGCCCCTGTAGCGGGGGGCAGATACAATGAGCAGTTCTTC.

This clone occurred a few times. The V call is TRBV7-9, the J call TRBJ1-3; 8 bases agree with TRBD1. The CDR3 runs 14 residues. Germline V gives CDR1 SEHNR, CDR2 FQNEAQ (reference sequence). With V trimmed by 2 bases and J by 8 bases, 5 bases remained unmatched. The DNA for the CDR3 is TGTGCCAGCAGCTTAACGACAGGGGTGGACACCATATATTTT. It codes for CASSLTTGVDTIYF.

The gene calls are TRBV6-4 and TRBJ2-3; 8 nucleotides agree with TRBD1. The CDR3 consists of 14 residues. Per the germline V gene, CDR1 is MRHNA and CDR2 is SNTAGT. The ends lost 6 bases at V and 3 bases at J; junction bases unmatched: 5. CDR3 protein: CASSAQGGTDTQYF. The CDR3 coding sequence is TGTGCCAGCAGCGCACAGGGGGGTACAGATACGCAGTATTTT.

The gene calls are TRBV19 and TRBJ2-7; 10 bases match TRBD2. Germline V gene sequence: CDR1 LNHDA, CDR2 SQIVND (reference sequence). The CDR3 has 15 amino acids. V lost 5 bases, J lost 1 base, and 5 bases stayed unmatched. For the CDR3, the DNA is TGTGCCAGTAGTCCTCTAGCGGGAGTTTCCTACGAGCAGTACTTC. It codes for CASSPLAGVSYEQYF.

In DNA, the CDR3 is TGTGCCATCAGTGCCGGGAGTGAGCAGTTCTTC. Protein sequence: CAISAGSEQFF. The chain recombines TRBV10-3 with TRBJ2-1; D may be TRBD2 (6 bases). Between the trimmed V and J ends, which lost 4 bases and 9 bases, there was a span of 7 bases. The CDR3 is 11 amino acids. From germline, CDR1 is ENHRY and CDR2 SYGVKD.

The gene calls are TRBV9 and TRBJ2-5, with D possibly matching TRBD2 (7 bases). The CDR3 loop spans 15 amino acids. Trimming took 5 bases from V and 4 from J, leaving 18 bases between them. CDR1 is SGDLS and CDR2 is YYNGEE in the germline V gene. Here the CDR3 DNA reads TGTGCCAGCAGTGCTGGGGGCGGGAGTCGAGAGACCCAGTACTTC. Its translation: CASSAGGGSRETQYF.

The chain couples TRBV27 to TRBJ2-5; a weak D match, TRBD2 (5 bases). Germline values: CDR1 MNHEY, CDR2 SMNVEV (reference sequence). Deletions cut 2 bases from V and 4 bases from J, with 8 bases between. The CDR3 is 13 amino acids. CDR3: CASSLTRGETQYF. The CDR3 nucleotides read TGTGCCAGCAGTTTAACCCGGGGAGAGACCCAGTACTTC.

CDR3 region: CASSLLTLGANTEAFF. Written as DNA, the CDR3 is TGTGCCAGCTCACTACTAACCCTAGGGGCGAACACTGAAGCTTTCTTT. V and J are TRBV18 and TRBJ1-1, with a weak D call TRBD1 (5 bases). Germline V gene lookup returns CDR1 KGHSH and CDR2 LQKENI. CDR3 length: 16 amino acids. The V gene lost 4 bases and the J gene lost 1 base, with 16 bases spanning the gap.

This clone was seen a few times. The rearrangement joins TRBV28 to TRBJ2-1; 7 bases align to TRBD1. The CDR3 consists of 16 residues. Germline-derived CDR1 and CDR2 are MDHEN and SYDVKM. V gave up 5 bases and J gave up 0 bases; unmatched junction bases: 7. Written as DNA, the CDR3 is TGTGCCAGCAGTCCAATACAGGGGAGCTCCTACAATGAGCAGTTCTTC. Its protein product is CASSPIQGSSYNEQFF.

The chain links TRBV5-1 to TRBJ2-3, with 8 bases aligning to TRBD2. V lost 2 bases and J lost 2; bases outside the gene matches: 7. The CDR3 spans 16 residues. Germline V gene lookup returns CDR1 SGHRS and CDR2 YFSETQ. Written as DNA, the CDR3 is TGCGCCAGCAGCTTTGAAGCGGGAGCCCCCACAGATACGCAGTATTTT. Its translation is CASSFEAGAPTDTQYF. The whole variable domain, filled in from reference TRBV5-1 and TRBJ2-3, reads KAGVTQTPRYLIKTRGQQVTLSCSPISGHRSVSWYQQTPGQGLQFLFEYFSETQRNKGNFPGRFSGRQFSNSRSEMNVSTLELGDSALYLCASSFEAGAPTDTQYFGPGTRLTVL.

The chain has TRBV9 and TRBJ2-1, with 11 bases that match TRBD2. Trimming cost V 0 bases and J 4 bases; bases outside gene matches: 6. The CDR3 is made up of 17 amino acids. The germline gives CDR1 SGDLS, CDR2 YYNGEE. This CDR3 is CASSVEGGTSGYNEQFF. The CDR3 coding sequence is TGTGCCAGCAGCGTAGAGGGGGGGACTAGCGGATACAATGAGCAGTTCTTC.

This clone was seen a single time. The chain joins TRBV5-4 to TRBJ1-6, with TRBD1 matching 8 bases. The germline V gene encodes CDR1 SGHNT and CDR2 YYREEE (reference sequence). After removal of 0 bases from V and 0 bases from J, the junction contained 5 bases not matched to a gene. The CDR3 consists of 18 residues. CDR3 nucleotide sequence: TGTGCCAGCAGCTTGGGTCGACAGGGGAGCTCCTATAATTCACCCCTCCACTTT. Its protein product is CASSLGRQGSSYNSPLHF.

The gene calls are TRBV7-2 and TRBJ1-4; 7 bases are a match to TRBD1. The CDR3 runs to 15 residues. Germline loops: CDR1 SGHTA, CDR2 FQGNSA. V gave up 1 base and J gave up 7 bases; unmatched junction bases: 6. The CDR3 spells CASSLDGTAGEKLFF. CDR3 in DNA: TGTGCCAGCAGCTTAGATGGGACAGCAGGTGAAAAACTGTTTTTT. Full variable domain (missing parts from reference TRBV7-2 and TRBJ1-4): GAGVSQSPSNKVTEKGKDVELRCDPISGHTALYWYRQSLGQGLEFLIYFQGNSAPDKSGLPSDRFSAERTGGSVSTLTIQRTQQEDSAVYLCASSLDGTAGEKLFFGSGTQLSVL.

The J gene is TRBJ2-7, the V gene TRBV28; 10 bases line up with TRBD2. This CDR3 is 15 amino acids long. Germline CDR1 MDHEN, CDR2 SYDVKM. Losses at the gene ends were 4 bases for V and 0 bases for J; bases not matched to a gene: 3. CDR3 nucleotide sequence: TGTGCCAGCAGTTGGACTAGCGGAAGCTCCTACGAGCAGTACTTC. Translation: CASSWTSGSSYEQYF.

The rearrangement links TRBV28 to TRBJ1-4; D might be TRBD1 (5 bases). CDR3 length equals 13 residues. CDR1 is MDHEN and CDR2 is SYDVKM in the germline V gene. Trimming took off 8 bases at V and 3 bases at J, with 10 bases between the two ends. The CDR3 here is CASDGTPNEKLFF. In DNA, the CDR3 is TGTGCCAGCGACGGGACTCCTAATGAAAAACTGTTTTTT.

This chain joins TRBV6-5 and TRBJ1-2, with D perhaps matching TRBD1 (6 bases). Germline values: CDR1 MNHEY, CDR2 SVGAGI. The CDR3 runs to 15 residues. V was shortened by 0 bases and J by 4 bases, with 12 bases between the two germline ends. The CDR3 is CASSYSRQARYGYTF. The CDR3 DNA reads as TGTGCCAGCAGTTACTCGAGACAGGCCCGCTATGGCTACACCTTC.